This entry is about one TCR beta chain. Antigen unknown. TCRdb's table, derived via immunoSEQ multiplex PCR, lists solely in-frame clones and lacks some. The sample has about 99,000 clones, under 95% seen once. This sample was taken from a study of graft-versus-host responses after intestinal transplantation. Turning to the study itself: Recipients had multivisceral, liver-intestinal, or isolated intestinal transplants. The whole recipient group had anti-thymocyte globulin induction followed by tacrolimus and steroids for around 3 years. Study-wide findings and caveats: GvH clones were found in recipient marrow; some appeared first in ileum or blood. Within allografts, high graft-versus-host to host-versus-graft clonal ratios were seen among patients with graft-donor T cell macrochimerism.

This clonotype was obtained from a human donor who received an intestinal transplant. The sequencing used unstimulated CD8+ T cells sorted from spleen or lymph node cells, collected before intestinal transplant.

The CDR3 sequence: CASSLVSRCTDTQYF. The DNA of the CDR3 is TGCGCCAGCAGCTTGGTCTCGCGGTGCACAGATACGCAGTATTTT. The rearrangement links TRBV5-1 to TRBJ2-3; unclear D gene. CDR1 SGHRS and CDR2 YFSETQ come from the germline V gene. The CDR3 is 15 amino acids. V shed 0 bases and J shed 1 base, with 9 bases lying between them.